This TCR beta chain was captured by sequencing in a study of CD8 T cells in ankylosing spondylitis. Notes on the study in general: Disease-linked clones bore a CD8+ phenotype, appearing relatively rarely in peripheral blood. The authors reported significant enrichment of disease-linked clones in matched ankylosing spondylitis synovial fluid. Typical of ankylosing spondylitis blood, it appeared, was a TCR beta motif of roughly eight highly homologous variants.

TCRdb independently ran MiXCR on the 5' RACE reads; one entry per CDR3 protein. The sample gives roughly 700,000 distinct CDR3 sequences, roughly 19% of which show up once; under 20% is in the top ten. Germline V gives CDR1 MGHRA, CDR2 YSYEKL. This CDR3 comprises 16 residues. Deletions cut 0 bases from V and 9 bases from J, with 17 bases between. Of note for this clonotype: Its cognate antigen is unknown.

The chain recombines TRBV4-1 with TRBJ2-2; D not certain. This sequence was found in a male donor with ankylosing spondylitis. The sample taken for sequencing was blood, either unsorted or a sorted T cell fraction (not recorded which). CDR3 sequence reads: CASSQDRSDPGRELFF. CDR3 nucleotides: TGCGCCAGCAGCCAAGACAGGTCCGACCCCGGTAGGGAGCTGTTTTTT.